The sequence of this TCR beta chain was determined in a study of blood T cell repertoires in COVID-19. Trimming left V 3 bases short and J 2 bases short, with 11 bases between. CDR3 length: 16 amino acids. CDR1 KGHSH and CDR2 LQKENI come from the germline V gene. The study assigned cohorts using participant-reported clinical history. Original processing notes: How many nucleated cells were present was estimated from reference gene primer amplification. TCRdb's table, derived via immunoSEQ multiplex PCR, lists solely in-frame clones and lacks some. The D gene and trimming were derived from the DNA, and the V and J assignments and clone size from that table. The sample contains around 150,000 clones, around 80% of which appear only once.

Material for sequencing was PBMCs or T cells enriched from blood (not recorded which). The V call is TRBV18, the J call TRBJ1-6, with D perhaps matching TRBD1 (6 bases). This TCR derives from a woman aged 55-75 years who had recovered from COVID-19. CDR3 sequence: CASSPGTGPYNSPLHF. CDR3 nucleotide sequence: TGTGCCAGCTCACCGGGCACAGGGCCCTATAATTCACCCCTCCACTTT.